These 18 T cell receptor beta chains were sequenced from one sample in a study of T cell clonality in common variable immunodeficiency. The assay was immunoSEQ multiplex PCR, and TCRdb's table has in-frame clones only and misses some. The specimen has tens of thousands of clones, none found just once. Specimen: peripheral blood mononuclear cells. The receptors stem from a person aged 18 to 75 in good health.

This clone was detected ten times or more. With the read ending 3 residues before the CDR3 end, the germline J gene is used to fill in that end. The chain recombines TRBV5-1 with TRBJ2-4; D perhaps matches TRBD1 (6 bases). This CDR3 contains 13 residues. CDR1 and CDR2 from the germline V gene are SGHRS and YFSETQ. The CDR3 bases that were read are TGCGCCAGCAGCTTGGATTTACAGGGACCT. Its translation: CASSLDLQGP. The entire CDR3 reads CASSLDLQGPQYF.

The table lists this clone with many counts. The CDR3 DNA, read in part, is TGTGCCAGCAGCCAGGCACCGAGCTCCTACGAG. Its translation: CASSQAPSSYE. The complete CDR3 protein is CASSQAPSSYEQYF. The chain carries TRBV7-8 and TRBJ2-7; D is unresolved. The read terminates 3 residues before the CDR3 end, so the remaining end is supplied by the germline J gene. The CDR3 is made up of 14 amino acids. V was trimmed by 5 bases and J by 0 bases, leaving 11 bases between them. Germline lookup yields CDR1 SGHVS and CDR2 FQNEAQ.

This clone was recorded at least ten times. The read is 3 residues too short to cover the CDR3 end, so that end is filled in from the germline J gene. V and J are TRBV10-1 and TRBJ2-2; 7 bases line up with TRBD1. Looked up from germline, CDR1 is WNHNN and CDR2 is SYGVQD (reference sequence). The CDR3 is made up of 16 amino acids. Trimming cost V 6 bases and J 4 bases; bases outside gene matches: 11. The CDR3 loop reads CASSGPDRAVTGELFF. CDR3 bases read: TGCGCCAGCAGCGGACCCGACAGGGCGGTCACCGGGGAG.

This clone was observed many times. The CDR3 goes on 3 residues after the read ends, and that part is filled in from the germline J gene. The rearrangement links TRBV19 to TRBJ2-4; D possibly corresponds to TRBD2 (5 bases). The CDR3 runs to 16 residues. The V gene lost 3 bases and the J gene lost 2 bases, with 14 bases spanning the gap. CDR1 is LNHDA and CDR2 is SQIVND in the germline V gene (reference sequence). CDR3 region: CASSILARLPKNIQYF. The CDR3 DNA, read in part, is TGTGCCAGTAGTATTCTAGCCCGATTACCCAAAAACATT.

This clone was seen repeatedly, ten times or more. The DNA ends 3 residues before the CDR3 does, and the rest of the CDR3 is filled in from the germline J gene. The chain employs TRBV6-2 or TRBV6-3 and TRBJ1-1; D not resolved. In germline, CDR1 is MNHEY, CDR2 SVGEGT. Trimming left V 0 bases short and J 7 bases short, with 21 bases between. The CDR3 length is 17 residues. The CDR3 DNA, read in part, is TGTGCCAGCAGTTACTCGATTGGTGCGGCGTACGGGGTTGAA. Its translation is CASSYSIGAAYGVE. The whole CDR3 protein reads CASSYSIGAAYGVEAFF.

This clone showed up many times. Sequencing ends 3 residues short of the CDR3 end; the germline J gene provides the rest. This chain connects TRBV29-1 to TRBJ2-1; 8 nucleotides align to TRBD2. J was trimmed by 6 bases and V by 4 bases; bases with no gene match: 5. CDR1 is SQVTM and CDR2 is ANQGSEA in the germline V gene. This CDR3 has 13 amino acids. The DNA read from the CDR3 is TGCAGCGTTGGCCCCACTAGCGGCAATGAG. It translates to CSVGPTSGNE. The whole CDR3 is CSVGPTSGNEQFF.

This clone appeared many times. CDR3 region: CSARSPGQGGPKGYGYTF. Incomplete CDR3 DNA: TGCAGTGCTAGATCGCCGGGACAGGGTGGTCCAAAGGGCTATGGC. This chain joins TRBV20-1 and TRBJ1-2; 9 bases match TRBD1. Read coverage stops 3 residues before the CDR3 terminus; the germline J gene supplies the remainder. The V gene's germline CDR1 is DFQATT and CDR2 SNEGSKA (reference sequence). CDR3 length: 18 amino acids. V shed 2 bases, J shed 4 bases, and the junction held 17 bases outside the gene matches.

This clone was seen only a few times. The CDR3 end falls 3 residues outside the read, so it is completed with the germline J gene. V usage is TRBV30 and J usage is TRBJ1-2; possible D gene TRBD1, 5 bases. The CDR3 contains 11 residues. The germline CDR1 and CDR2 sequences are GTSNPN and SVGIG (reference sequence). The CDR3 loop is CASGRGNGYTF. The sequenced part of the CDR3 DNA is TGTGCCTCAGGGAGAGGGAACGGC.

This clone was recorded many times. The read stops 3 residues short of the end of the CDR3; the missing end is completed from the germline J gene. This chain links TRBV30 with TRBJ2-4; 12 bases are a match to TRBD2. Germline lookup yields CDR1 GTSNPN and CDR2 SVGIG (reference sequence). The CDR3 is 18 residues long. Trimming at V came to 3 bases and at J to 1 base, leaving 10 bases not matched to a gene. The part of the CDR3 DNA that was read is TGTGCCTGGAGGGTGCCTAGCGGGGGGGCAATGGCCAAAAACATT. Protein sequence: CAWRVPSGGAMAKNI. The CDR3 reads in full as CAWRVPSGGAMAKNIQYF. Full variable domain (rest looked up from reference TRBV30 and TRBJ2-4): SQTIHQWPATLVQPVGSPLSLECTVEGTSNPNLYWYRQAAGRGLQLLFYSVGIGQISSEVPQNLSASRPQDRQFILSSKKLLLSDSGFYLCAWRVPSGGAMAKNIQYFGAGTRLSVL.

This clone occurred many times. The read is 3 residues too short to cover the CDR3 end, so that end is filled in from the germline J gene. The chain recombines TRBV13 with TRBJ2-3; no definite D call. The V gene lost 1 base and the J gene lost 4 bases, with 6 bases spanning the gap. Per the germline V gene, CDR1 is PRHDT and CDR2 is FYEKMQ (reference sequence). The CDR3 consists of 13 residues. The CDR3 sequence: CASSLDQSDTQYF. Partial CDR3 DNA: TGTGCCAGCAGCTTAGACCAGTCAGATACG.

Notes on this clone: The CDR3 end is not reached by the read, which stops 3 residues before it; the germline J gene fills it in. The chain combines TRBV7-2 with TRBJ2-5; 10 bases match TRBD1. The V and J ends lost 1 base and 5 bases, in that order; junction bases with no gene match: 4. Germline lookup yields CDR1 SGHTA and CDR2 FQGNSA. This CDR3 contains 15 residues. CDR3 sequence reads: CASSLGQGAWETQYF. CDR3 DNA, as far as it was read: TGTGCCAGCAGCTTAGGACAGGGGGCGTGGGAGACC.

This clone occurred many times. The read ends 3 residues shy of where the CDR3 ends; the end is completed using the germline J gene. The rearrangement links TRBV20-1 to TRBJ2-3, with 16 positions matching TRBD2. V dropped 1 base and J dropped 0; count of bases not matched to a gene: 4. In germline, CDR1 is DFQATT, CDR2 SNEGSKA (reference sequence). This CDR3 has 18 amino acids. CDR3 bases read: TGCAGTGCTAGAGTAGGGACTAGCGGGAGGGGTAGCACAGATACG. Translating gives CSARVGTSGRGSTDT. The full CDR3 reads CSARVGTSGRGSTDTQYF.

This clone was counted at least ten times. The missing CDR3 end, 3 residues past where the read stops, is filled in from the germline J gene. V is TRBV2 and J is TRBJ2-3; D call uncertain. From germline, CDR1 is SNHLY and CDR2 FYNNEI. The CDR3 is 14 residues long. V was pared by 2 bases and J by 2 bases, with 8 bases between. Here the CDR3 reads CASSERSITDTQYF. The covered CDR3 bases are TGTGCCAGCAGTGAACGCAGTATCACAGATACG.

This clone appeared a few times. Read sequence stops 3 residues before the CDR3 end, and the germline J gene provides the missing end. V gene TRBV7-9 combines with J gene TRBJ2-7; D is ambiguous. V lost 8 bases to trimming and J lost 5 bases, with 10 bases between them. The germline V gene has CDR1 SEHNR and CDR2 FQNEAQ (reference sequence). The CDR3 loop spans 11 amino acids. The CDR3 loop is CASAVKDEQYF. CDR3 bases read: TGTGCCAGCGCCGTCAAGGACGAG.

As to this clone: This clone may be a read error of a much larger clone one base away. The CDR3 end falls 3 residues outside the read, so it is completed with the germline J gene. The chain combines TRBV7-7 with TRBJ2-2, with 7 nucleotides matching TRBD1. Looked up from germline, CDR1 is SSHAT and CDR2 is FNYEAQ (reference sequence). The CDR3 loop spans 16 amino acids. Partial CDR3 DNA: TGTGCCAGCAGCCGACTGACAGGGTCTGGGGCCAACGTG. It encodes CASSRLTGSGANV. The complete CDR3 reads CASSRLTGSGANVLFF.

This clone was detected ten times or more. With the read ending 3 residues before the CDR3 end, the germline J gene is used to fill in that end. This chain links TRBV4-2 with TRBJ1-3; D uncertain. The CDR3 is 16 amino acids. Trimming left V 1 base short and J 0 bases short, with 10 bases between. The germline CDR1 and CDR2 sequences are LGHNA and YNFKEQ. The CDR3 loop reads CASSQAGRSSGNTIYF. The sequenced CDR3 bases are TGTGCCAGCAGCCAAGCGGGGAGAAGCTCTGGAAACACC.

This clone occurred many times. The observed sequence ends 3 residues before the CDR3 terminus, with the missing tail filled in from the germline J gene. The chain employs TRBV6-1 and TRBJ2-7; D remains ambiguous. Trimming shortened V by 1 base and J by 3 bases, and 7 bases separated the two germline ends. The CDR3 covers 13 residues. The germline gives CDR1 MNHNS, CDR2 SASEGT. This CDR3 reads CASSEELDYEQYF. The sequenced part of the CDR3 DNA is TGTGCCAGCAGTGAAGAGCTAGACTACGAG.

This clone was seen at least ten times. Read sequence stops 3 residues before the CDR3 end, and the germline J gene provides the missing end. The J gene is TRBJ1-2, the V gene TRBV20-1, with D possibly being TRBD1 (5 bases). This CDR3 contains 16 residues. Germline V gene data show CDR1 as DFQATT and CDR2 as SNEGSKA (reference sequence). Trimming took off 0 bases at V and 0 bases at J, with 14 bases between the two ends. The CDR3 DNA, read in part, is TGCAGTGCTAGAGATTCTTACACAGGAGCTAACTATGGC. It translates to CSARDSYTGANYG. The CDR3 in its entirety is CSARDSYTGANYGYTF.